These 7 T cell receptor beta chains were sequenced from one sample in a study of PD-L1 blockade in urothelial cancer. Described time point: peripheral blood 6 weeks after treatment start. Measured with immunoSEQ multiplex PCR; TCRdb has only the in-frame clones, and not every one. The profile shows around 93,000 clones, around four fifths of them singletons. Specimen: PBMCs, collected around atezolizumab (anti-PD-L1) treatment. The receptor set was obtained from a man in his 70s with urothelial cancer.

The chain has TRBV19 and TRBJ1-2, with D unresolved. V lost 7 bases to trimming and J lost 1 base, with 13 bases between them. CDR1 and CDR2 (germline): LNHDA, SQIVND (reference sequence). This CDR3 region has 14 residues. CDR3 residues: CASNAALFNYGYTF. DNA for the CDR3: TGTGCCAGTAATGCGGCACTCTTTAACTATGGCTACACCTTC.

This rearrangement joins TRBV7-2 to TRBJ2-1; 10 bases agree with TRBD2. Per the germline V gene, CDR1 is SGHTA and CDR2 is FQGNSA. The V gene end was trimmed by 5 bases and the J gene end by 5 bases; junction bases not matched to a gene: 15. The CDR3 extends over 18 amino acids. In DNA, the CDR3 is TGTGCCAGCAGCCCCGATCGGAGCGGGAGGGCCCCCAACAATGAGCAGTTCTTC. This sequence encodes CASSPDRSGRAPNNEQFF.

The chain links TRBV25-1 to TRBJ1-2; no definite D call. In germline, CDR1 is MGHDK, CDR2 SYGVNS. Deletions cut 4 bases from V and 5 bases from J, with 14 bases between. The CDR3 is 14 residues long. Here the CDR3 DNA reads TGTGCCAGCAGTGCCCCTGGCCCAGTTTATGGCTACACCTTC. This codes for CASSAPGPVYGYTF.

The chain links TRBV6-5 to TRBJ1-1, with 8 bases aligning to TRBD1. The CDR3 sequence is 13 residues long. In germline, CDR1 is MNHEY, CDR2 SVGAGI. V shed 4 bases and J 4 bases; nucleotides not matched to a gene: 2. The CDR3 region is CASSLQGGTEAFF. CDR3 DNA sequence: TGTGCCAGCAGTTTACAGGGGGGCACTGAAGCTTTCTTT.

For the CDR3, the DNA is TGTGCCAGCAGCTGGTCCCGGGGAGACGGGGAGCTGTTTTTT. It codes for CASSWSRGDGELFF. V is TRBV11-2 and J is TRBJ2-2; D might be TRBD2 (5 bases). V was pared by 4 bases and J by 7 bases, with 13 bases between. The CDR3 contains 14 residues. Germline V gene lookup returns CDR1 SGHAT and CDR2 FQNNGV.

This chain connects TRBV5-5 to TRBJ2-3, with unresolved D. The CDR3 is 14 residues long. The germline gives CDR1 SGHKS, CDR2 YYEKEE (reference sequence). Trimming cost V 3 bases and J 1 base, with 9 bases left between them. The CDR3 sequence is CASSSRGGTDTQYF. In DNA form, the CDR3 reads TGTGCCAGCAGCTCTAGAGGTGGCACAGATACGCAGTATTTT.

This clone was seen more than once but under ten times. J is TRBJ2-7 and V is TRBV7-2; 15 nucleotides agree with TRBD2. The CDR3 extends over 16 amino acids. In germline, CDR1 is SGHTA, CDR2 FQGNSA. V lost 5 bases and J lost 7; bases outside the gene matches: 9. The CDR3 loop reads CASSPWTSGRALEQYF. The DNA of the CDR3 is TGTGCCAGCAGCCCGTGGACTAGCGGGAGGGCCCTAGAGCAGTACTTC.